The clone carrying this TCR beta chain was seen a single time. This sample was taken from a study of OX40 agonist ivuxolimab in advanced cancers. Study context: Aged about 20 to 80 with a mean of 60 years, they were almost 85% male. Three dose-escalation patients had partial responses: one with hepatocellular carcinoma and two with cutaneous melanoma.

Method: immunoSEQ multiplex PCR; TCRdb's copy keeps in-frame clones and lacks some. The sample carries 7,500 to 10,000 clones, about 87% recorded once. V was pared by 1 base and J by 0 bases, with 13 bases between. Germline CDR1 is SEHNR and CDR2 is FQNEAQ (reference sequence). The CDR3 totals 16 residues. The starting material was CD4+ or CD8+ T cells sorted from blood, obtained in a trial of the OX40 agonist ivuxolimab. The rearrangement joins TRBV7-9 to TRBJ2-7; tentatively, D is TRBD2 (6 bases). The receptor was derived from an adult with an advanced solid tumor such as melanoma, head and neck, liver or kidney cancer. This CDR3 is CASSLESGGNSYEQYF. The CDR3 nucleotides read TGTGCCAGCAGCTTAGAGAGCGGCGGGAACTCCTACGAGCAGTACTTC.